The 19 T cell receptor beta chains in this list originate from one sample, sequenced in a study of technical replicates of blood from a few donors. The method was immunoSEQ multiplex PCR; TCRdb's version includes in-frame clones alone and lacks a portion of them. Among fewer than 110,000 clones, roughly 95% were seen once, and the ten largest hold approximately 0.21%. Material: T cells isolated from PBMCs. Receptor source: a human donor in good health.

The chain is built from TRBV5-1 and TRBJ2-1, with 7 nucleotides matching TRBD2. CDR3 length: 16 amino acids. Trimming removed 0 bases from V and 3 bases from J; junction bases left unmatched: 6. Per the germline V gene, CDR1 is SGHRS and CDR2 is YFSETQ. The CDR3 sequence is CASSLGWRESYNEQFF. In nucleotides, the CDR3 is TGCGCCAGCAGCTTGGGCTGGCGGGAGAGCTACAATGAGCAGTTCTTC.

This sequence joins TRBV2 and TRBJ2-5; 8 nucleotides line up with TRBD1. Germline V gives CDR1 SNHLY, CDR2 FYNNEI. CDR3 size: 17 residues. The V gene end was trimmed by 8 bases and the J gene end by 5 bases; junction bases not matched to a gene: 19. CDR3 amino acids: CASLGTQDRALRETQYF. The CDR3 bases are TGTGCCAGCCTAGGCACCCAGGACAGGGCGCTTCGGGAGACCCAGTACTTC.

The chain combines TRBV29-1 with TRBJ2-3; maybe TRBD1 (5 bases). CDR1 SQVTM and CDR2 ANQGSEA come from the germline V gene. The CDR3 length is 11 residues. V lost 6 bases, J lost 7 bases, and 11 bases lay in between. The CDR3 region is CSVYQGNTQYF. For the CDR3, the DNA is TGCAGCGTCTACCAGGGAAATACGCAGTATTTT.

This sequence joins TRBV19 and TRBJ2-2; 9 positions match TRBD2. Germline V CDR1 and CDR2: LNHDA, SQIVND (reference sequence). The ends lost 5 bases at V and 7 bases at J; junction bases unmatched: 5. The CDR3 is made up of 14 amino acids. The CDR3 DNA follows: TGTGCCAGTAGTCGGGGACTAGCTGGCGGGGAGCTGTTTTTT. Protein: CASSRGLAGGELFF.

This chain joins TRBV28 and TRBJ1-1; 8 bases are shared with TRBD1. The CDR3 loop spans 14 amino acids. Germline V gene data show CDR1 as MDHEN and CDR2 as SYDVKM. With 6 bases clipped from V and 1 base from J, the junction kept 4 bases outside the gene matches. CDR3 DNA: TGTGCCAGCAGAAGACAGGGGACGAACACTGAAGCTTTCTTT. Protein sequence: CASRRQGTNTEAFF.

The chain uses TRBV7-8 and TRBJ1-1; TRBD1 might be the D (5 bases). V was clipped by 6 bases and J by 0 bases, with 11 bases between them. The CDR3 is 14 amino acids. The germline V gene encodes CDR1 SGHVS and CDR2 FQNEAQ. The DNA of the CDR3 is TGTGCCAGCAGTTCCGGACACGTGAACACTGAAGCTTTCTTT. This gives the protein CASSSGHVNTEAFF.

The J gene is TRBJ2-5, the V gene TRBV6-1; TRBD1 matches at 8 bases. The CDR3 contains 14 residues. Germline CDR1 reads MNHNS; CDR2 reads SASEGT. V was pared by 2 bases and J by 6 bases, with 5 bases of the junction left unmatched. The CDR3 here is CASSEMARGQTQYF. In DNA, the CDR3 is TGTGCCAGCAGTGAAATGGCCAGGGGGCAGACCCAGTACTTC.

Concerning this clone itself: At the DNA level, this CDR3 is encoded by other sequences in the same sample as well. J is TRBJ2-7 and V is TRBV2; 10 positions match TRBD2. In germline, CDR1 is SNHLY, CDR2 FYNNEI. CDR3 length: 15 amino acids. V was pared by 6 bases and J by 0 bases, with 5 bases of the junction left unmatched. Here the CDR3 reads CASRFLAGASYEQYF. CDR3 bases: TGTGCCAGCAGATTCCTAGCGGGGGCCTCCTACGAGCAGTACTTC.

This clone was seen a few times. The chain is built from TRBV11-2 and TRBJ1-2; D perhaps matches TRBD1 (5 bases). The CDR3 has 15 amino acids. Germline CDR1 reads SGHAT; CDR2 reads FQNNGV. V was clipped by 3 bases and J by 4 bases, with 15 bases between them. In DNA form, the CDR3 reads TGTGCCAGCAGCTTTGACGGTGGGGACTCCTATGGCTACACCTTC. It is translated as CASSFDGGDSYGYTF.

The chain links TRBV11-2 to TRBJ2-3, with TRBD2 matching over 7 bases. Germline assignment: CDR1 SGHAT and CDR2 FQNNGV. This CDR3 is 16 amino acids long. The junction had 8 bases not matched to a gene; V was cut back by 5 bases and J by 0 bases. The DNA of the CDR3 is TGTGCCAGCAGCCCGATCCTCGGGGGGAGCACAGATACGCAGTATTTT. This sequence encodes CASSPILGGSTDTQYF.

The chain recombines TRBV5-4 with TRBJ2-2, with TRBD1 matching over 7 bases. The CDR3 contains 16 residues. Per germline, CDR1 SGHNT and CDR2 YYREEE (reference sequence). V was clipped by 0 bases and J by 0 bases; unmatched bases: 2. The CDR3 DNA is TGTGCCAGCAGCTTGGCCGGGACAGCGAACACCGGGGAGCTGTTTTTT. Protein: CASSLAGTANTGELFF.

The chain has TRBV28 and TRBJ2-7, with 10 bases matching TRBD2. V was clipped by 4 bases and J by 0 bases; unmatched bases: 12. CDR1 is MDHEN, CDR2 SYDVKM, per germline. The length of the CDR3 is 18 residues. CDR3 bases: TGTGCCAGCAGTTCTGCGCCCTACACTAGCGGGATCTCCTACGAGCAGTACTTC. Translated: CASSSAPYTSGISYEQYF.

This clone occurred once. CDR3 in DNA: TGTGCCAGCAGTCCAGGGCGGGGGGCTGAAGCTTTCTTT. Residues: CASSPGRGAEAFF. This chain joins TRBV27 and TRBJ1-1, with a tentative D call TRBD1 (5 bases). The CDR3 is 13 residues long. The germline V and J ends were trimmed by 5 bases and 6 bases, with 13 bases remaining between them. Germline V gene data show CDR1 as MNHEY and CDR2 as SMNVEV (reference sequence).

The chain couples TRBV4-1 to TRBJ1-2; TRBD1 matches 7 bases. This CDR3 comprises 14 residues. The J segment lost 2 bases and the V segment lost 2 bases, leaving 2 bases of the junction unmatched. Germline V lookup: CDR1 MGHRA, CDR2 YSYEKL. CDR3 sequence reads: CASSQSDRNYGYTF. CDR3 coding DNA: TGCGCCAGCAGCCAATCGGACAGGAACTATGGCTACACCTTC.

The chain has TRBV19 and TRBJ1-1; 8 nucleotides match TRBD1. V was clipped by 2 bases and J by 5 bases; unmatched bases: 4. The CDR3 covers 14 residues. Germline lookup yields CDR1 LNHDA and CDR2 SQIVND (reference sequence). CDR3 sequence (DNA): TGTGCCAGTAGTATACAGGGGGCGCAGACTGAAGCTTTCTTT. As protein: CASSIQGAQTEAFF.

Regarding this clone: A junction boundary mismatches the germline segment, possibly from a read error. The chain couples TRBV2 to TRBJ2-3; no firm D call. From germline, CDR1 is SNHLY and CDR2 FYNNEI. This CDR3 has 12 residues. As DNA, the CDR3 is TGTGCCAGCAGTGGAGTTGGAGATACGCGGTATTTT. Amino acid sequence: CASSGVGDTRYF. Full variable domain (outside the CDR3, taken from reference TRBV2 and TRBJ2-3): EPEVTQTPSHQVTQMGQEVILRCVPISNHLYFYWYRQILGQKVEFLVSFYNNEISEKSEIFDDQFSVERPDGSNFTLKIRSTKLEDSAMYFCASSGVGDTRYFGPGTRLTVL.

This clone occurred once. The CDR3 loop is CASSQLAGRETQYF. The CDR3 DNA sequence: TGTGCCAGCAGCCAACTAGCGGGGAGGGAGACCCAGTACTTC. V and J are TRBV28 and TRBJ2-5; TRBD2 agrees at 10 bases. V was clipped by 6 bases and J by 5 bases; unmatched bases: 6. Per the germline V gene, CDR1 is MDHEN and CDR2 is SYDVKM. This CDR3 spans 14 amino acids.

V usage is TRBV2 and J usage is TRBJ1-1; a possible D gene is TRBD1 (5 bases). Per the germline V gene, CDR1 is SNHLY and CDR2 is FYNNEI. The CDR3 contains 13 residues. V was clipped by 2 bases and J by 4 bases, with 8 bases between them. The CDR3 bases are TGTGCCAGCAGTGAATACGGGGGCACTGAAGCTTTCTTT. Its protein product is CASSEYGGTEAFF.

This CDR3 is CASSMRGTGYTGELFF. DNA for the CDR3: TGTGCCAGTAGTATGAGAGGGACAGGGTACACCGGGGAGCTGTTTTTT. The V gene is TRBV19, the J gene TRBJ2-2; the match to TRBD1 covers 9 bases. The CDR3 runs to 16 residues. CDR1 and CDR2 (germline): LNHDA, SQIVND (reference sequence). Trimming cost V 3 bases and J 3 bases; bases outside gene matches: 5.